This T cell receptor (beta chain) stems from a study of cytomegalovirus exposure and HLA in healthy donors. Nominally healthy donors were sampled, though unrecorded immune exposures were likely. About this clone: Antigen unknown.

In the PCR, 60 Vbeta and 13 Jbeta primers were used. Some clones are missing from TCRdb's copy, which holds only in-frame ones; the method was immunoSEQ multiplex PCR. The sample lists 35,000 to 40,000 clones, approximately 79% occurring once. General study findings and limits: A list of approximately 150 TCR beta chains associated with cytomegalovirus was given. Rarity characterized most TCR sequences, yet some public TCRs appeared in many donors.

This CDR3 spans 15 amino acids. The V end lost 6 bases, the J end lost 3 bases, and 15 bases lay between the germline ends. The V gene's germline CDR1 is MNHEY and CDR2 SVGAGI. The V call is TRBV6-5, the J call TRBJ2-1; tentatively, D is TRBD1 (6 bases). The TCR comes from a woman aged 25 to 45 in good health and CMV-seropositive. Specimen: PBMCs. The CDR3 sequence is CASRDVRDNYNEQFF. The DNA for the CDR3 is TGTGCCAGCAGGGACGTTAGGGACAACTACAATGAGCAGTTCTTC.